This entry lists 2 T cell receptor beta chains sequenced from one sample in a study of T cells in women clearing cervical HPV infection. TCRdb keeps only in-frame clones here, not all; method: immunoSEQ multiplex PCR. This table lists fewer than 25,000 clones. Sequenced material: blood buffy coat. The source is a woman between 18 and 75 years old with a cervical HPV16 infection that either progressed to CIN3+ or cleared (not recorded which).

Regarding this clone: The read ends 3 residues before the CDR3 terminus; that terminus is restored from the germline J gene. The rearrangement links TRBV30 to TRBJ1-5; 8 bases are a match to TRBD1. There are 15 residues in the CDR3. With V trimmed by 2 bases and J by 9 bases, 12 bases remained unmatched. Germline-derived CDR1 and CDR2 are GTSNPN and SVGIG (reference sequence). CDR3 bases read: TGTGCCTGGAGTCCCGGACAGGGCCGCAGAGGGCCC. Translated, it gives CAWSPGQGRRGP. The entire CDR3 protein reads CAWSPGQGRRGPQHF.

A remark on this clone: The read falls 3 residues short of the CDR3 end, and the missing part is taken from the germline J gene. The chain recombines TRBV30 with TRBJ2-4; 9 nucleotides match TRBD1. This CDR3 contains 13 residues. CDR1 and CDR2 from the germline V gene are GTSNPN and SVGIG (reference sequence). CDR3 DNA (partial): TGTGCCTGTGAACAGGGGGCGGGTCAGCCT. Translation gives CACEQGAGQP. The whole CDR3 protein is CACEQGAGQPQYF.